This passage covers 17 T cell receptor beta chains from one sample sequenced in a study of blood T cell repertoires in COVID-19. TCRdb keeps only in-frame clones here, not all; method: immunoSEQ multiplex PCR. The table has 250,000 to 350,000 clones, 87% seen once. Sequences were obtained from PBMCs or T cells enriched from blood (not recorded which). Every receptor here comes from a woman in her twenties or thirties who had recovered from COVID-19.

V usage is TRBV27 and J usage is TRBJ2-1; D is possibly TRBD2 (6 bases). Trimming stripped 6 bases from V and 0 bases from J, with 15 bases between. Germline V CDR1 and CDR2: MNHEY, SMNVEV (reference sequence). The length of the CDR3 is 16 residues. CDR3 region: CASRGRAGSSYNEQFF. As DNA, the CDR3 is TGTGCCAGCAGAGGTCGAGCGGGTAGCTCCTACAATGAGCAGTTCTTC.

The chain employs TRBV12-2 and TRBJ2-3; the table assigns TRBD1, which was not confirmed against the DNA. TRBV12-2 is deemed a pseudogene. The CDR3 consists of 18 residues. CDR3 in amino acids: CASRLSCLYQGRTDTQYF. The CDR3 nucleotides read TGTGCAAGTCGCTTATCATGCTTATATCAGGGGCGCACAGATACGCAGTATTTT.

The chain employs TRBV11-2 and TRBJ1-6, with D unresolved. Trimming took 1 base from V and 7 from J, leaving 8 bases between them. The CDR3 contains 14 residues. The germline CDR1 and CDR2 sequences are SGHAT and FQNNGV. CDR3 sequence reads: CASSLVGGNSPLHF. CDR3 sequence (DNA): TGTGCCAGCAGCTTAGTAGGAGGGAATTCACCCCTCCACTTT.

V usage is TRBV9 and J usage is TRBJ1-6, with 7 bases that match TRBD1. Germline V gene lookup returns CDR1 SGDLS and CDR2 YYNGEE. The V segment lost 4 bases and the J segment 9 bases; nucleotides outside the gene matches: 10. The CDR3 sequence is 15 residues long. The CDR3 DNA sequence: TGTGCCAGCAGCCCCCGGACAGGTGGGGGTTCACCCCTCCACTTT. Amino acids: CASSPRTGGGSPLHF.

The chain carries TRBV10-3 and TRBJ2-7; 7 bases line up with TRBD1. Germline assignment: CDR1 ENHRY and CDR2 SYGVKD. The CDR3 contains 11 residues. The V segment lost 4 bases and the J segment 9 bases; nucleotides outside the gene matches: 3. The chain's CDR3 is CAISADRLQYF. The CDR3 nucleotides read TGTGCCATCAGTGCGGACAGGCTGCAGTACTTC.

This chain uses TRBV7-2 with TRBJ1-5; D gene unclear. V was clipped by 3 bases and J by 1 base, with 7 bases between them. The length of the CDR3 is 14 residues. Germline values: CDR1 SGHTA, CDR2 FQGNSA. CDR3 nucleotides: TGTGCCAGCAGCTTTACACGAAGCAATCAGCCCCAGCATTTT. It yields the protein CASSFTRSNQPQHF.

The genes are TRBV30 and TRBJ2-5, with 10 bases matching TRBD1. V lost 3 bases, J lost 3 bases, and 13 bases stayed unmatched. This CDR3 spans 17 amino acids. Looked up from germline, CDR1 is GTSNPN and CDR2 is SVGIG (reference sequence). The CDR3 coding sequence is TGTGCCTGGAGAAGGGACAGGGGAAGGCAGGGGGAAGAGACCCAGTACTTC. This codes for CAWRRDRGRQGEETQYF.

The chain couples TRBV6-2 or TRBV6-3 to TRBJ1-1; D is unresolved. Germline CDR1 MNHEY, CDR2 SVGEGT. Trimming took 1 base from V and 2 from J, leaving 8 bases between them. The CDR3 extends over 14 amino acids. CDR3 in amino acids: CASSYLAGNTEAFF. The CDR3 bases are TGTGCCAGCAGTTACTTGGCGGGAAACACTGAAGCTTTCTTT.

The sample holds one count of this clone. The V and J genes are TRBV4-2 and TRBJ1-5, with TRBD1 identical over 11 bases. Germline values: CDR1 LGHNA, CDR2 YNFKEQ. The CDR3 has 17 residues. Trimming cost V 2 bases and J 6 bases; bases outside gene matches: 9. CDR3 region: CASSQFSGTGGFQPQHF. CDR3 in DNA: TGTGCCAGCAGCCAATTTTCCGGGACAGGGGGTTTTCAGCCCCAGCATTTT.

CDR3 region: CASSETPGIFF. The CDR3 nucleotides are TGTGCCAGCAGTGAAACTCCCGGGATCTTCTTT. The chain joins TRBV6-6 to TRBJ1-1; D uncertain. The CDR3 length is 11 residues. The V gene lost 5 bases and the J gene lost 14 bases, with 15 bases spanning the gap. Per germline, CDR1 MNHNY and CDR2 SVGAGI (reference sequence).

This chain links TRBV19 with TRBJ2-1; 9 nucleotides align to TRBD1. The germline CDR1 and CDR2 sequences are LNHDA and SQIVND (reference sequence). There are 16 residues in the CDR3. V dropped 5 bases and J dropped 5; count of bases not matched to a gene: 10. The CDR3 loop reads CASSYNGQGFNNEQFF. The CDR3 nucleotides are TGTGCCAGTAGTTACAATGGACAGGGGTTCAACAATGAGCAGTTCTTC.

The chain couples TRBV7-9 to TRBJ2-1; 8 nucleotides line up with TRBD2. Germline lookup yields CDR1 SEHNR and CDR2 FQNEAQ (reference sequence). This CDR3 region has 13 residues. Losses at the gene ends were 1 base for V and 9 bases for J; bases not matched to a gene: 2. CDR3 nucleotide sequence: TGTGCCAGCAGCTTAGTGGCGGGGGGTGAGCAGTTCTTC. Amino acid sequence: CASSLVAGGEQFF.

The gene calls are TRBV9 and TRBJ2-5; D unresolved. The germline V gene encodes CDR1 SGDLS and CDR2 YYNGEE. V was clipped by 3 bases and J by 10 bases, with 7 bases between them. This CDR3 contains 10 residues. CDR3 protein: CASSGESQYF. The CDR3 region has the DNA TGTGCCAGCAGCGGAGAAAGCCAGTACTTC.

The chain joins TRBV9 to TRBJ1-1; 11 nucleotides align to TRBD1. The CDR3 is made up of 15 amino acids. J gave up 3 bases and V 3 bases, and 4 bases lay outside the gene matches. The germline V gene has CDR1 SGDLS and CDR2 YYNGEE. In DNA, the CDR3 is TGTGCCAGCAGCGGTCCGGGACAGGGGGACACTGAAGCTTTCTTT. Encoded protein: CASSGPGQGDTEAFF. The full variable domain, its missing parts supplied by reference TRBV9 and TRBJ1-1, is DSGVTQTPKHLITATGQRVTLRCSPRSGDLSVYWYQQSLDQGLQFLIQYYNGEERAKGNILERFSAQQFPDLHSELNLSSLELGDSALYFCASSGPGQGDTEAFFGQGTRLTVV.

The chain combines TRBV19 with TRBJ1-4, with 9 bases matching TRBD1. This CDR3 is 13 amino acids long. Germline assignment: CDR1 LNHDA and CDR2 SQIVND (reference sequence). V shed 7 bases, J shed 7 bases, and the junction held 4 bases outside the gene matches. DNA of the CDR3: TGTGCCAGTACCGGACAGGGGTTTGAAAAACTGTTTTTT. Protein sequence: CASTGQGFEKLFF. Variable domain in full (rest from reference TRBV19 and TRBJ1-4): DGGITQSPKYLFRKEGQNVTLSCEQNLNHDAMYWYRQDPGQGLRLIYYSQIVNDFQKGDIAEGYSVSREKKESFPLTVTSAQKNPTAFYLCASTGQGFEKLFFGSGTQLSVL.

The chain has TRBV15 and TRBJ2-4; TRBD2 matches at 9 bases. This CDR3 is 16 amino acids long. In germline, CDR1 is LNHNV, CDR2 YYDKDF (reference sequence). With 3 bases clipped from V and 12 bases from J, the junction kept 15 bases outside the gene matches. Here the CDR3 reads CATSRDPGLAPVYQYF. Written as DNA, the CDR3 is TGTGCCACCAGCAGGGACCCGGGACTAGCCCCCGTCTATCAGTACTTC.

The rearrangement joins TRBV19 to TRBJ1-1; D gene ambiguous. This CDR3 spans 16 amino acids. The V end lost 6 bases, the J end lost 5 bases, and 22 bases lay between the germline ends. Germline V gene data show CDR1 as LNHDA and CDR2 as SQIVND (reference sequence). CDR3 region: CASSRSGGLGGTEAFF. CDR3 sequence (DNA): TGTGCCAGTAGCCGCTCGGGCGGGCTGGGAGGTACTGAAGCTTTCTTT.